This T cell receptor (beta chain) was sequenced during a study of identical twins. CDR1 and CDR2 (germline): SNHLY, FYNNEI. This CDR3 comprises 16 residues. V was shortened by 6 bases and J by 4 bases, with 18 bases between the two germline ends. Study-wide points: Part of the zero-insertion signal could reflect confounding by invariant MAIT and iNKT cells. Out-of-frame alpha sequences common to twins exhibited a surplus of low generation probability.

The sample holds many counts of this clonotype. Its antigen is currently unknown. TCRdb itself ran the 5' RACE reads through MiXCR, one entry per CDR3 protein. The sample includes about 700,000 distinct CDR3 sequences, more than 6.5% of them seen just once. This same sample was also taken into another study, of yellow fever vaccine responses in identical twins.

The chain couples TRBV2 to TRBJ2-2; D possibly corresponds to TRBD2 (5 bases). The clonotype comes from a woman between 18 and 30 years old in good health. The sample consisted of PBMCs. CDR3 nucleotide sequence: TGTGCCAGCAGGGACCGGGAAGTTTCCCTCACCGGGGAGCTGTTTTTT. Its translation: CASRDREVSLTGELFF.